The 8 T cell receptor beta chains listed next were all sequenced from one sample in a study of blood T cells in healthy people across ages. Through a sample-barcoded 5' primer and a J-beta primer mix, a second PCR was run for 7 to 11 cycles. Using its own MiXCR run on the 5' RACE reads, TCRdb lists one record per CDR3 protein. The repertoire includes roughly 650,000 distinct CDR3 sequences, roughly 32% of them detected once, and approximately 15% sits in the top ten. Sequencing input: blood. The origin of the receptors is an elderly woman in good health.

The rearrangement joins TRBV28 to TRBJ1-2, with D possibly being TRBD1 (5 bases). The V end was cut by 5 bases, the J end by 0 bases, with 13 bases between. This CDR3 comprises 15 residues. From germline, CDR1 is MDHEN and CDR2 SYDVKM. The DNA of the CDR3 is TGTGCCAGCAGTCGACAGAGGGCCGCTAACTATGGCTACACCTTC. Translating it yields CASSRQRAANYGYTF.

This sequence joins TRBV7-9 and TRBJ2-7; no firm D call. CDR3 length equals 11 residues. The germline gives CDR1 SEHNR, CDR2 FQNEAQ (reference sequence). Trimming pared 5 bases from V and 7 bases from J, leaving 9 bases between. The CDR3 sequence is CASSDDTEQYF. The CDR3 DNA reads as TGTGCCAGCAGCGATGACACAGAGCAGTACTTC.

The chain employs TRBV5-1 and TRBJ1-1; D possibly corresponds to TRBD1 (6 bases). Trimming shortened V by 3 bases and J by 2 bases, and 14 bases separated the two germline ends. This CDR3 is built from 15 residues. Germline loops: CDR1 SGHRS, CDR2 YFSETQ. The CDR3 sequence is CASSSTTGPNTEAFF. As DNA, the CDR3 is TGCGCCAGCAGCTCCACGACAGGACCAAACACTGAAGCTTTCTTT.

The CDR3 here is CSAKLGGGSAGELFF. For the CDR3, the DNA is TGCAGTGCCAAACTGGGGGGCGGGAGCGCCGGGGAGCTGTTTTTT. J is TRBJ2-2 and V is TRBV20-1; maybe TRBD2 (7 bases). Trimming left V 6 bases short and J 6 bases short, with 20 bases between. Germline V gene sequence: CDR1 DFQATT, CDR2 SNEGSKA (reference sequence). The CDR3 sequence is 15 residues long.

In this sample, this clonotype turned up many times. The chain uses TRBV27 and TRBJ1-5, with a possible D match to TRBD1 (5 bases). Germline loops: CDR1 MNHEY, CDR2 SMNVEV (reference sequence). Deletions cut 0 bases from V and 6 bases from J, with 15 bases between. The CDR3 has 16 residues. DNA of the CDR3: TGTGCCAGCAGTTTATCTCGGCAGGGAATGACTCAGCCCCAGCATTTT. It is translated as CASSLSRQGMTQPQHF.

The V and J genes are TRBV20-1 and TRBJ2-7, with TRBD1 matching 9 bases. Unmatched junction bases numbered 5, after V lost 3 bases and J lost 2 bases. The CDR3 runs to 14 residues. Looked up from germline, CDR1 is DFQATT and CDR2 is SNEGSKA (reference sequence). The CDR3 region has the DNA TGCAGTGCTAGTCCGGGACAGGGAGCCTACGAGCAGTACTTC. It translates to CSASPGQGAYEQYF.

The chain couples TRBV12-3 or TRBV12-4 to TRBJ2-3; 7 nucleotides align to TRBD2. The V segment lost 6 bases and the J segment 2 bases; nucleotides outside the gene matches: 8. The CDR3 totals 15 residues. CDR3 region: CASSPTSVHTDTQYF. The CDR3 DNA reads as TGTGCCAGCAGCCCCACTAGCGTGCACACAGATACGCAGTATTTT.

In this sample, this clonotype turned up a few times. The V and J genes are TRBV12-3 or TRBV12-4 and TRBJ2-3; weak D call: TRBD1 (6 bases). Trimming left V 6 bases short and J 4 bases short, with 17 bases between. CDR3 length: 15 residues. The CDR3 DNA reads as TGTGCCAGCAGCACCAGGGGCGAGGGCGCAGATACGCAGTATTTT. Translating it yields CASSTRGEGADTQYF.